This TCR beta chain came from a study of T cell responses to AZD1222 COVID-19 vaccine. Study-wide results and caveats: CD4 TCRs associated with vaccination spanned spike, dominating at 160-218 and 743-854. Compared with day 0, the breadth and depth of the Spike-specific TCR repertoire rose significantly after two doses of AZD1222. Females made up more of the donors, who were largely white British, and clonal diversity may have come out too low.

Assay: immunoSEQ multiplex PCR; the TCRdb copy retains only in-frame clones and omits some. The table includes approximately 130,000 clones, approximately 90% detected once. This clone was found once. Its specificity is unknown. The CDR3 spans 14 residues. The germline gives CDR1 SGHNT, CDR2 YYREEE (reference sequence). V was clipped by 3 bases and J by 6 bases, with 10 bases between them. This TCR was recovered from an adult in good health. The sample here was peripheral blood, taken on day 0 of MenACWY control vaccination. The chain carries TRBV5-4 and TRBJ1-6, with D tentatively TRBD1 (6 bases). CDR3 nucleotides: TGTGCCAGCAGCTCAAAGGGGGGTAATTCACCCCTCCACTTT. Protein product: CASSSKGGNSPLHF.